The 13 T cell receptor beta chains listed next were all sequenced from one sample in a study of T-cell reconstitution after alpha-beta-depleted transplantation in children. Construction of the TCRbeta library involved unique molecular identifiers. In TCRdb, the PCR reads were re-called with MiXCR into one record per CDR3 protein. The table has some 400,000 distinct CDR3 sequences, roughly 22% seen once. The sample was PBMCs from the stem cell graft donor, taken from the stem cell graft. The receptor set was obtained from a human donor who donated a stem cell graft to a child with acute myeloid leukemia.

Turning to this clonotype: A much larger clone is a single base away; this may be a read error. J is TRBJ2-7 and V is TRBV5-5, with TRBD1 as a possible D gene (6 bases). Germline values: CDR1 SGHKS, CDR2 YYEKEE (reference sequence). There are 14 residues in the CDR3. V lost 0 bases and J 5 bases, leaving 12 bases between the germline ends. CDR3 sequence: CASSLGQVTHEQYF. Here the CDR3 DNA reads TGTGCCAGCAGCTTGGGACAGGTAACCCACGAGCAGTACTTC.

The CDR3 reads CASTGDGGEFF. The CDR3 DNA sequence: TGTGCTAGTACGGGGGACGGGGGCGAGTTCTTC. V usage is TRBV12-5 and J usage is TRBJ2-1; D possibly uses TRBD1 or TRBD2 (6 bases each). In germline, CDR1 is LGHNT, CDR2 FRNRAP. The CDR3 has 11 amino acids. Trimming stripped 8 bases from V and 14 bases from J, with 16 bases between. The full variable domain, its missing parts supplied by reference TRBV12-5 and TRBJ2-1, is DARVTQTPRHKVTEMGQEVTMRCQPILGHNTVFWYRQTMMQGLELLAYFRNRAPLDDSGMPKDRFSAEMPDATLATLKIQPSEPRDSAVYFCASTGDGGEFFGPGTRLTVL.

This sequence joins TRBV12-3 or TRBV12-4 and TRBJ2-7; 7 positions match TRBD1. Trimming removed 8 bases from V and 5 bases from J; junction bases left unmatched: 9. This CDR3 contains 13 residues. The CDR3: CASRMTGIHEQYF. CDR3 nucleotide sequence: TGTGCCAGCCGAATGACAGGGATCCACGAGCAGTACTTC.

The V call is TRBV7-6, the J call TRBJ1-1; D is perhaps TRBD1 (6 bases). The CDR3 is 12 residues long. Per the germline V gene, CDR1 is SGHVS and CDR2 is FNYEAQ. V was clipped by 3 bases and J by 6 bases, with 8 bases between them. In DNA form, the CDR3 reads TGTGCCAGCAGCTTTAGGGGGGCTGAAGCTTTCTTT. Translated: CASSFRGAEAFF.

A remark on this clonotype: The junction differs from germline at one of its ends, possibly a read error. The chain carries TRBV29-1 and TRBJ2-3; 9 bases fit TRBD2. Per germline, CDR1 SQVTM and CDR2 ANQGSEA. CDR3 length: 11 amino acids. The CDR3 DNA reads TGCAGCGTTGATTTTAGCGGGAGTTTGGATTTT. Protein: CSVDFSGSLDF.

V gene TRBV28 combines with J gene TRBJ2-1; 7 nucleotides line up with TRBD1. The germline V gene encodes CDR1 MDHEN and CDR2 SYDVKM. This CDR3 comprises 15 residues. Trimming at V came to 6 bases and at J to 1 base, leaving 6 bases not matched to a gene. The CDR3 DNA sequence: TGTGCCAGCAGGACCGGGACAGCATCCTACAATGAGCAGTTCTTC. It specifies CASRTGTASYNEQFF.

This chain connects TRBV21-1 to TRBJ2-3; the table's D call, TRBD1, was not checked against the DNA. TRBV21-1 is deemed a pseudogene. This CDR3 is 17 amino acids long. Here the CDR3 DNA reads TGTGCCAGCAGCAAAGCGGGAGGGACAGGGATTGAAGATACGCAGTATTTT. As protein: CASSKAGGTGIEDTQYF.

This clonotype was seen more than once but under ten times. This chain connects TRBV4-2 to TRBJ2-1; D is perhaps TRBD2 (6 bases). Germline V lookup: CDR1 LGHNA, CDR2 YNFKEQ. The CDR3 loop spans 14 amino acids. V dropped 0 bases and J dropped 15 bases, with 18 bases sitting between them. The CDR3 DNA sequence: TGTGCCAGCAGCCAAGACGAAGGAGGGTCGGTCCGGTTCTTC. This encodes CASSQDEGGSVRFF.

This clonotype was recorded many times. The chain uses TRBV20-1 and TRBJ1-2, with 8 bases that match TRBD1. The V segment lost 6 bases and the J segment 3 bases; nucleotides outside the gene matches: 9. The CDR3 extends over 14 amino acids. Germline-derived CDR1 and CDR2 are DFQATT and SNEGSKA (reference sequence). CDR3 coding DNA: TGCAGTGCCTCGGGACAGGCTAGAGACTATGGCTACACCTTC. Amino acids: CSASGQARDYGYTF.

This clonotype turned up a few times. This chain joins TRBV7-2 and TRBJ2-7; D tentatively fits TRBD1 or TRBD2 (6 bases each). The CDR3 spans 16 residues. The V and J ends lost 5 bases and 3 bases respectively, with 20 bases between them. Germline assignment: CDR1 SGHTA and CDR2 FQGNSA. In DNA, the CDR3 is TGTGCCAGCAGCCCACGGTCCGGAGGGGGGATCTACGAGCAGTACTTC. This codes for CASSPRSGGGIYEQYF.

In this sample, this clonotype turned up a few times. The V call is TRBV11-3, the J call TRBJ2-3; the D gene is possibly TRBD1 (6 bases). Germline V gene lookup returns CDR1 SGHNT and CDR2 YENEEA. The V and J ends lost 0 bases and 9 bases respectively, with 7 bases between them. The CDR3 length is 12 residues. The DNA for the CDR3 is TGTGCCAGCAGCTTAGAAGGGGGAACGCAGTATTTT. This encodes CASSLEGGTQYF.

This clonotype was seen at least ten times. The chain has TRBV5-6 and TRBJ2-3; the D is unclear. V was clipped by 2 bases and J by 2 bases, with 9 bases between them. The CDR3 consists of 14 residues. Germline loops: CDR1 SGHDT, CDR2 YYEEEE. This CDR3 is CASSLDSTTDTQYF. CDR3 nucleotide sequence: TGTGCCAGCAGCTTAGACTCCACCACAGATACGCAGTATTTT.

This clonotype was recorded at least ten times. The chain employs TRBV20-1 and TRBJ2-7; TRBD1 might be the D (6 bases). The CDR3 length is 12 residues. CDR1 is DFQATT, CDR2 SNEGSKA, per germline (reference sequence). Trimming removed 3 bases from V and 2 bases from J, with 8 bases in between. The CDR3 loop reads CSASKGAYEQYF. The CDR3 region has the DNA TGCAGTGCTAGTAAGGGGGCCTACGAGCAGTACTTC.